The 32 T cell receptor beta chains in this list originate from one sample, sequenced in a study of blood T cell repertoires in COVID-19. Profiled with immunoSEQ multiplex PCR; TCRdb holds only in-frame clones, not every one. The data show 200,000 to 250,000 clones, with 85% to 90% seen just once and around 1% held by the top ten. The sample was PBMCs or T cells enriched from blood (not recorded which). Receptors originate from a man between 45 and 60 years old who had been exposed to COVID-19.

CDR3 nucleotides: TGTGCCAGCAGCGGTCTAGCGGGGGGGCCTAACTTTGTTCCTGAGCAGTTCTTC. Protein: CASSGLAGGPNFVPEQFF. This chain joins TRBV9 and TRBJ2-1; 12 bases are shared with TRBD2. V lost 3 bases to trimming and J lost 9 bases; unmatched junction nucleotides: 16. The CDR3 is 18 amino acids. CDR1 and CDR2 (germline): SGDLS, YYNGEE.

This clone showed up just once. The chain combines TRBV6-6 with TRBJ1-6; no definite D call. The CDR3 has 18 residues. CDR1 and CDR2 (germline): MNHNY, SVGAGI (reference sequence). The germline V and J ends were trimmed by 6 bases and 5 bases, with 23 bases remaining between them. The CDR3 reads CASSRRRAGQEDNSPLHF. The CDR3 nucleotides are TGTGCCAGCAGCCGACGGCGGGCTGGGCAGGAGGATAATTCACCCCTCCACTTT.

The chain links TRBV6-5 to TRBJ1-2, with D perhaps TRBD1 (6 bases). The germline CDR1 and CDR2 sequences are MNHEY and SVGAGI. V was clipped by 0 bases and J by 6 bases, with 11 bases between them. The CDR3 loop spans 14 amino acids. CDR3 region: CASSYSGQTNGYTF. CDR3 bases: TGTGCCAGCAGTTACTCCGGACAGACCAATGGCTACACCTTC.

This clone was seen only once. The chain has TRBV19 and TRBJ1-5; D is possibly TRBD1 (5 bases). Looked up from germline, CDR1 is LNHDA and CDR2 is SQIVND (reference sequence). V lost 4 bases to trimming and J lost 7 bases, with 11 bases between them. The CDR3 has 13 residues. The CDR3 region has the DNA TGTGCCAGTAGTAGGGGAGGGGACCAGCCCCAGCATTTT. Its translation is CASSRGGDQPQHF.

The J gene is TRBJ2-3, the V gene TRBV7-9; D is unclear. Germline loops: CDR1 SEHNR, CDR2 FQNEAQ (reference sequence). The ends were cut back, 5 bases at V and 0 bases at J, with 9 bases in the middle. The CDR3 consists of 14 residues. The CDR3 loop is CASSLSQSTDTQYF. The CDR3 nucleotides read TGTGCCAGCAGCCTCTCCCAGAGCACAGATACGCAGTATTTT.

V is TRBV15 and J is TRBJ2-3, with 12 bases matching TRBD2. Losses at the gene ends were 5 bases for V and 6 bases for J; bases not matched to a gene: 9. From germline, CDR1 is LNHNV and CDR2 YYDKDF (reference sequence). The CDR3 is 16 residues long. For the CDR3, the DNA is TGTGCCACCAGCGGCCTAGCGGGAGGGCCTAGGGATACGCAGTATTTT. It yields the protein CATSGLAGGPRDTQYF.

The chain employs TRBV5-1 and TRBJ2-5, with D uncertain. Deletions cut 0 bases from V and 0 bases from J, with 12 bases between. The germline CDR1 and CDR2 sequences are SGHRS and YFSETQ. The CDR3 length is 16 residues. The CDR3 nucleotides are TGCGCCAGCAGCTTGGCCTACGGCAGGTACCAAGAGACCCAGTACTTC. Its protein is CASSLAYGRYQETQYF.

The chain links TRBV5-1 to TRBJ2-3; no firm D call. V was cut by 0 bases and J by 0 bases, with 14 bases left in between. CDR3 length: 17 amino acids. The germline gives CDR1 SGHRS, CDR2 YFSETQ. In DNA form, the CDR3 reads TGCGCCAGCAGCTTGGTTAATCGCGGAACTAGCACAGATACGCAGTATTTT. Protein product: CASSLVNRGTSTDTQYF. Drawing the rest from reference TRBV5-1 and TRBJ2-3, the complete variable domain is KAGVTQTPRYLIKTRGQQVTLSCSPISGHRSVSWYQQTPGQGLQFLFEYFSETQRNKGNFPGRFSGRQFSNSRSEMNVSTLELGDSALYLCASSLVNRGTSTDTQYFGPGTRLTVL.

This clone was observed a handful of times. The same CDR3 also results from other DNA sequences found in this sample. The J gene is TRBJ1-1, the V gene TRBV19; TRBD1 is a possible D gene (5 bases). V was trimmed by 2 bases and J by 1 base, leaving 5 bases between them. The CDR3 consists of 13 residues. From germline, CDR1 is LNHDA and CDR2 SQIVND (reference sequence). Here the CDR3 reads CASSIQGNTEAFF. The CDR3 DNA reads as TGTGCCAGTAGTATACAGGGGAACACTGAAGCTTTCTTT.

The V call is TRBV27, the J call TRBJ1-2; 8 nucleotides align to TRBD1. The CDR3 loop spans 14 amino acids. Trimming took 8 bases from V and 4 from J; bases not matched to a gene: 9. Germline CDR1 MNHEY, CDR2 SMNVEV (reference sequence). Here the CDR3 DNA reads TGTGCCAGCCAAAGGACAGGGAGCAGCTATGGCTACACCTTC. This codes for CASQRTGSSYGYTF.

The V call is TRBV29-1, the J call TRBJ1-2; TRBD1 is a possible D gene (5 bases). Germline V gene lookup returns CDR1 SQVTM and CDR2 ANQGSEA. The CDR3 totals 12 residues. V lost 3 bases and J 5 bases, leaving 10 bases between the germline ends. CDR3 nucleotides: TGCAGCGTTGAGGGCGGGGGGTATGGCTACACCTTC. It encodes CSVEGGGYGYTF.

This chain joins TRBV7-8 and TRBJ1-1; 9 nucleotides match TRBD1. The trim removed 4 bases at V and 6 bases at J, leaving 6 bases unmatched. Germline V gene lookup returns CDR1 SGHVS and CDR2 FQNEAQ. This CDR3 contains 14 residues. CDR3 protein: CASSWGQGLAEAFF. The CDR3 nucleotides read TGTGCCAGCAGCTGGGGACAGGGTTTAGCTGAAGCTTTCTTT.

V gene TRBV29-1 combines with J gene TRBJ1-3; D might be TRBD1 (5 bases). CDR1 is SQVTM, CDR2 ANQGSEA, per germline. Between the trimmed V and J ends, which lost 6 bases and 0 bases, there was a span of 9 bases. The CDR3 length is 13 residues. CDR3 DNA sequence: TGCAGCGTGGGGCTCAACTCTGGAAACACCATATATTTT. Translated: CSVGLNSGNTIYF.

J is TRBJ1-2 and V is TRBV28, with D hard to call. Germline V lookup: CDR1 MDHEN, CDR2 SYDVKM. This CDR3 has 15 residues. Between the trimmed V and J ends, which lost 4 bases and 3 bases, there was a span of 15 bases. CDR3 sequence reads: CASSSPGGFDYGYTF. The CDR3 DNA is TGTGCCAGCAGTTCCCCGGGTGGATTTGACTATGGCTACACCTTC.

The chain has TRBV10-1 and TRBJ2-1; 9 nucleotides match TRBD2. The germline CDR1 and CDR2 sequences are WNHNN and SYGVQD (reference sequence). This CDR3 is 16 amino acids long. The V gene end was trimmed by 3 bases and the J gene end by 3 bases; junction bases not matched to a gene: 6. This CDR3 is CASSESSGKVYNEQFF. The DNA for the CDR3 is TGCGCCAGCAGTGAATCTAGCGGGAAAGTCTACAATGAGCAGTTCTTC.

The rearrangement joins TRBV7-9 to TRBJ2-1; 7 bases are shared with TRBD2. Germline CDR1 SEHNR, CDR2 FQNEAQ (reference sequence). The CDR3 is 16 amino acids. Trimming took 5 bases from V and 4 from J; bases not matched to a gene: 11. CDR3 in amino acids: CASSPLTLAEYNEQFF. The DNA for the CDR3 is TGTGCCAGCAGCCCATTGACTCTAGCGGAGTACAATGAGCAGTTCTTC.

V gene TRBV4-2 combines with J gene TRBJ2-3; 8 bases are shared with TRBD2. This CDR3 spans 14 amino acids. Germline CDR1 LGHNA, CDR2 YNFKEQ. V lost 3 bases to trimming and J lost 6 bases; unmatched junction nucleotides: 5. CDR3 DNA: TGTGCCAGCAGCCAGGGTACTAGCGGTGATACGCAGTATTTT. As protein: CASSQGTSGDTQYF.

The V gene is TRBV4-2, the J gene TRBJ1-6, with D perhaps matching TRBD1 (6 bases). CDR1 and CDR2 (germline): LGHNA, YNFKEQ. Trimming removed 4 bases from V and 0 bases from J, with 10 bases in between. The CDR3 runs to 16 residues. The CDR3 spells CASSPMDSSYNSPLHF. The CDR3 DNA is TGTGCCAGCAGCCCAATGGACAGCTCCTATAATTCACCCCTCCACTTT.

V and J are TRBV28 and TRBJ1-5; D is perhaps TRBD1 (5 bases). Trimming removed 7 bases at V and 0 bases at J, with 7 bases between. In germline, CDR1 is MDHEN, CDR2 SYDVKM. This CDR3 has 13 amino acids. The CDR3 DNA is TGTGCCAGCAAGGGGAATAGCAATCAGCCCCAGCATTTT. Amino acids: CASKGNSNQPQHF.

V gene TRBV5-1 combines with J gene TRBJ1-2; 9 bases map to TRBD1. This CDR3 has 15 residues. The V segment lost 0 bases and the J segment 6 bases; nucleotides outside the gene matches: 6. Germline loops: CDR1 SGHRS, CDR2 YFSETQ. The DNA of the CDR3 is TGCGCCAGCAGCTTGGACGGGACAGGGTTTGATGGCTACACCTTC. It yields the protein CASSLDGTGFDGYTF.

V usage is TRBV18 and J usage is TRBJ1-1; weak D call: TRBD1 (6 bases). CDR3 length: 15 residues. V shed 1 base and J shed 1 base, with 10 bases lying between them. CDR1 and CDR2 (germline): KGHSH, LQKENI. CDR3 residues: CASSPRGGANTEAFF. The DNA for the CDR3 is TGTGCCAGCTCACCACGCGGGGGGGCGAACACTGAAGCTTTCTTT.

This sequence joins TRBV5-1 and TRBJ2-3, with TRBD1 matching 9 bases. V was clipped by 4 bases and J by 1 base; unmatched bases: 1. CDR1 SGHRS and CDR2 YFSETQ come from the germline V gene. This CDR3 region has 14 residues. CDR3 residues: CASSRDRGTDTQYF. The DNA of the CDR3 is TGCGCCAGCAGCAGGGACAGGGGCACAGATACGCAGTATTTT.

This clone was seen just once. The V and J genes are TRBV6-6 and TRBJ2-7; D is perhaps TRBD2 (5 bases). This CDR3 region has 15 residues. V lost 4 bases to trimming and J lost 0 bases, with 13 bases between them. Germline CDR1 is MNHNY and CDR2 is SVGAGI (reference sequence). The CDR3 loop is CASSSTGEFSYEQYV. CDR3 coding DNA: TGTGCCAGCAGTTCCACCGGGGAGTTCTCCTACGAGCAGTACGTC.

This chain connects TRBV5-1 to TRBJ2-3; possible D gene TRBD1, 6 bases. Germline V gives CDR1 SGHRS, CDR2 YFSETQ. The CDR3 consists of 17 residues. The V end lost 4 bases, the J end lost 5 bases, and 23 bases lay between the germline ends. The CDR3 bases are TGCGCCAGCAGCCCACATCCGGACAGCCTTTTGGGAGATACGCAGTATTTT. This gives the protein CASSPHPDSLLGDTQYF. Together with reference TRBV5-1 and TRBJ2-3, the CDR3 gives the full variable domain: KAGVTQTPRYLIKTRGQQVTLSCSPISGHRSVSWYQQTPGQGLQFLFEYFSETQRNKGNFPGRFSGRQFSNSRSEMNVSTLELGDSALYLCASSPHPDSLLGDTQYFGPGTRLTVL.

The rearrangement joins TRBV5-1 to TRBJ2-5, with a tentative D call TRBD1 (5 bases). The CDR3 has 15 residues. V shed 2 bases and J shed 1 base, with 12 bases lying between them. Germline V gives CDR1 SGHRS, CDR2 YFSETQ. CDR3 DNA: TGCGCCAGCAGCTTCCAAGACAGCCCCCAAGAGACCCAGTACTTC. Translated, it gives CASSFQDSPQETQYF.

V is TRBV6-2 or TRBV6-3 and J is TRBJ2-1; 10 bases fit TRBD2. J lost 12 bases, V lost 5 bases, and 4 bases had no gene match. The CDR3 has 12 amino acids. The germline V gene has CDR1 MNHEY and CDR2 SVGEGT. DNA of the CDR3: TGTGCCAGCAGTGCCCGGACTAGCGGGCAGTTCTTC. This translates into CASSARTSGQFF.

J is TRBJ1-2 and V is TRBV4-1; no clear D gene. There are 14 residues in the CDR3. Trimming cost V 4 bases and J 3 bases, with 12 bases left between them. Looked up from germline, CDR1 is MGHRA and CDR2 is YSYEKL. CDR3 region: CASSPREGYYGYTF. The CDR3 nucleotides are TGCGCCAGCAGCCCGCGGGAGGGATACTATGGCTACACCTTC.

The rearrangement links TRBV30 to TRBJ1-4; weak D call: TRBD1 (5 bases). From germline, CDR1 is GTSNPN and CDR2 SVGIG (reference sequence). This CDR3 has 13 residues. Trimming shortened V by 5 bases and J by 8 bases, and 15 bases separated the two germline ends. This CDR3 reads CAWEAGIKEKLFF. In DNA form, the CDR3 reads TGTGCCTGGGAGGCAGGGATTAAAGAAAAACTGTTTTTT.

The chain uses TRBV2 and TRBJ1-6; D possibly corresponds to TRBD1 (6 bases). Germline assignment: CDR1 SNHLY and CDR2 FYNNEI. The CDR3 is 15 residues long. The V gene lost 7 bases and the J gene lost 2 bases, with 12 bases spanning the gap. CDR3 nucleotide sequence: TGTGCCAGCACCAAACAGGGTCCCTATAATTCACCCCTCCACTTT. Protein sequence: CASTKQGPYNSPLHF.

The chain is built from TRBV15 and TRBJ1-1, with D perhaps TRBD1 (6 bases). The V gene lost 0 bases and the J gene lost 4 bases, with 12 bases spanning the gap. Germline V gene sequence: CDR1 LNHNV, CDR2 YYDKDF (reference sequence). The CDR3 is made up of 15 amino acids. In DNA form, the CDR3 reads TGTGCCACCAGCAGAGATTCGTTGGGGGCCACTGAAGCTTTCTTT. It codes for CATSRDSLGATEAFF.

The rearrangement links TRBV11-3 to TRBJ1-1; the D is unclear. The CDR3 contains 13 residues. From germline, CDR1 is SGHNT and CDR2 YENEEA. V was trimmed by 5 bases and J by 3 bases, leaving 10 bases between them. CDR3 nucleotide sequence: TGTGCCAGCAGCCATGATACGGACACTGAAGCTTTCTTT. This translates into CASSHDTDTEAFF.

The rearrangement joins TRBV3-1 (or the pseudogene TRBV3-2) to TRBJ2-3, with TRBD2 matching over 9 bases. V lost 2 bases to trimming and J lost 2 bases; unmatched junction nucleotides: 5. Germline assignment: CDR1 LGHDT and CDR2 YNNKEL (reference sequence). The CDR3 length is 16 residues. The DNA of the CDR3 is TGTGCCAGCAGCCAAAATAGCGGGAGTTTCACAGATACGCAGTATTTT. This sequence encodes CASSQNSGSFTDTQYF.